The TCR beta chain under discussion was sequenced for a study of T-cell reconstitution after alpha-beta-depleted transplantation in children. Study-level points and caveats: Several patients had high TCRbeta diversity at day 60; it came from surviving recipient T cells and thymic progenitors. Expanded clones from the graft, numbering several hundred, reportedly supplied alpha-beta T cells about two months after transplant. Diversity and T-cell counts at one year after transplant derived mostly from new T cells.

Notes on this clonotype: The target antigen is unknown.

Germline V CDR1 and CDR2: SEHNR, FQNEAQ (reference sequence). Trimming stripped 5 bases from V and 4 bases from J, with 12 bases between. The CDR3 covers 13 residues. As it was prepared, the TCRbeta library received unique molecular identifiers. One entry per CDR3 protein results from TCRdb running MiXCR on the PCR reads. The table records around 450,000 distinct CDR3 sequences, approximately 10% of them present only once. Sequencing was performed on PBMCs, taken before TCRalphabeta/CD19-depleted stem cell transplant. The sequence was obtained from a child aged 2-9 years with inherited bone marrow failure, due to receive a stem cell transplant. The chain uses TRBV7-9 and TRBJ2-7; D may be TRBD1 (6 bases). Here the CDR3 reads CASSPWGRYEQYF. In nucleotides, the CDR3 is TGTGCCAGCAGCCCTTGGGGGCGATACGAGCAGTACTTC.